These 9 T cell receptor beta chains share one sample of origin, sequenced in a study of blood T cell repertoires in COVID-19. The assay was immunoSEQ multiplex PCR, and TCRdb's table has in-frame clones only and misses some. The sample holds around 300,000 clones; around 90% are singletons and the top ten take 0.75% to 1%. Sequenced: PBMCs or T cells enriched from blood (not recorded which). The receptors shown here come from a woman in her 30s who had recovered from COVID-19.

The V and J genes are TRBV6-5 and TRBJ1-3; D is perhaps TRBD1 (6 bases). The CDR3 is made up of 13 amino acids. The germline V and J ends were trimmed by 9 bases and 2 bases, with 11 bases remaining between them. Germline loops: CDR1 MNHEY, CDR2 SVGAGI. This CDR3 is CASAGVAGNTIYF. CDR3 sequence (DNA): TGTGCCAGTGCAGGGGTCGCTGGAAACACCATATATTTT.

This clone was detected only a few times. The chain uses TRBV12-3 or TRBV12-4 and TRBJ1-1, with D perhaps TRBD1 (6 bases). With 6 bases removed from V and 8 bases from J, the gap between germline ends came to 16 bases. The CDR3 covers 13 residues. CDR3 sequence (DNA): TGTGCCAGCAGGCCTCAGACAGGCACAGAAGCTTTCTTT. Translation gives CASRPQTGTEAFF.

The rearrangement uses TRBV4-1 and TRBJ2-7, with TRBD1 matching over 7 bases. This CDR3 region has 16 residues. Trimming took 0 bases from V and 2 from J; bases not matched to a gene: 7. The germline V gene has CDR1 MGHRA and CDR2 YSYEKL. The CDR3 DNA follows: TGCGCCAGCAGCCAAGATTCGCCGGACAGGACCTACGAGCAGTACTTC. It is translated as CASSQDSPDRTYEQYF.

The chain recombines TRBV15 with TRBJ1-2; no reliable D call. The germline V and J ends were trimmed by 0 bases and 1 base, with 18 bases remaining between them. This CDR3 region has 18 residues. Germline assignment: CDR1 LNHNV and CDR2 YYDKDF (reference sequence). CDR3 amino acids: CATSRDAGDEGINYGYTF. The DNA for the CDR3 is TGTGCCACCAGCAGAGATGCCGGTGACGAGGGTATTAACTATGGCTACACCTTC.

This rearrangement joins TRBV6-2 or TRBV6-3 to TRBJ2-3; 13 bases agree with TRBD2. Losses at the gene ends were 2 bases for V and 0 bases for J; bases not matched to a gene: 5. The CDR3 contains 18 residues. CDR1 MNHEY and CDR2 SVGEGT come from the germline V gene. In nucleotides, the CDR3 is TGTGCCAGCAGTTACCTGGGACTAGCGGGGATCAGCACAGATACGCAGTATTTT. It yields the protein CASSYLGLAGISTDTQYF.

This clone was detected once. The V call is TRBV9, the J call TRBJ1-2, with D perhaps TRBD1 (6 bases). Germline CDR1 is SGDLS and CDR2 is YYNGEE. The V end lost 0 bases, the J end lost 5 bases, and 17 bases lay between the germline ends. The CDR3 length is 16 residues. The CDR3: CASSVGVSGQRYGYTF. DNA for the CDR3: TGTGCCAGCAGCGTAGGAGTAAGTGGACAGAGGTATGGCTACACCTTC.

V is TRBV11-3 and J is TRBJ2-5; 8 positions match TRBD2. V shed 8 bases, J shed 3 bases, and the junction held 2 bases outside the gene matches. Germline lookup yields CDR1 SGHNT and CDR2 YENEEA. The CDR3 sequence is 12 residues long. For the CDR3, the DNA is TGTGCCAGCCGGGGGGGGGAAGAGACCCAGTACTTC. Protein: CASRGGEETQYF.

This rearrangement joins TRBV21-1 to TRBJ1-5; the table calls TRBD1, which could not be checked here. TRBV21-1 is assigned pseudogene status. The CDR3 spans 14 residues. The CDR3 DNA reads TGTGCCAGGTTGGGGCCCCTGGGCAATCAGCCCCAGCATTTT. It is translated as CARLGPLGNQPQHF.

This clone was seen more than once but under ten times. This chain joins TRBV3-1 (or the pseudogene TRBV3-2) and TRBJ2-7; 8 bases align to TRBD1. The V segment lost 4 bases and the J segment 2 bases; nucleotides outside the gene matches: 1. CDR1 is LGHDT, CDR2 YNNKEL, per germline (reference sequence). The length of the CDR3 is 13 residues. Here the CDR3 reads CASSLDRAYEQYF. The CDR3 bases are TGTGCCAGCAGCCTGGACAGGGCCTACGAGCAGTACTTC.